This T cell receptor beta chain came from a study of CD8 T cells in ankylosing spondylitis. V was shortened by 4 bases and J by 5 bases, with 18 bases between the two germline ends. Germline V gene lookup returns CDR1 LGHDT and CDR2 YNNKEL (reference sequence). This CDR3 contains 15 residues. This clonotype has a count of ten or more. Antigen unknown. Making use of molecular barcodes, quantitative 5'-RACE generated TCR beta libraries. TCRdb used MiXCR to reprocess the 5' RACE reads, holding one entry per CDR3 protein. The repertoire holds some 200,000 distinct CDR3 sequences, with around 13% as singletons. Study results and limitations: Clones linked with disease were CD8+ and fairly uncommon in the peripheral blood.

The clonotype was recovered from a male donor with ankylosing spondylitis or in good health (not recorded which). The sample consisted of blood, either unsorted or a sorted T cell fraction (not recorded which). This chain connects TRBV3-1 to TRBJ2-7, with D possibly being TRBD2 (6 bases). Here the CDR3 reads CASSPLRTGDHEQYF. The DNA of the CDR3 is TGTGCCAGCAGCCCCCTAAGGACGGGAGACCACGAGCAGTACTTC.